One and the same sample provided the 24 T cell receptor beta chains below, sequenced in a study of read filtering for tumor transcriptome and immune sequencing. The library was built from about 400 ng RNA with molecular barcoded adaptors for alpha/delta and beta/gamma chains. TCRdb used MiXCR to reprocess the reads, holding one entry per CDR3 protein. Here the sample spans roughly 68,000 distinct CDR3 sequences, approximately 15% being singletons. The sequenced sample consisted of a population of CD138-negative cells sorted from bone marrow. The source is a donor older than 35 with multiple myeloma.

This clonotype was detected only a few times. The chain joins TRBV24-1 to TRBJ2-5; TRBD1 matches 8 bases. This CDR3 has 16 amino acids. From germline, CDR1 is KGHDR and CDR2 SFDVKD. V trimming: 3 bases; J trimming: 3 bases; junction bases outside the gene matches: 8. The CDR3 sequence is CATSDGTGQVEETQYF. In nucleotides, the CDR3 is TGTGCCACCAGTGATGGGACAGGACAGGTGGAAGAGACCCAGTACTTC.

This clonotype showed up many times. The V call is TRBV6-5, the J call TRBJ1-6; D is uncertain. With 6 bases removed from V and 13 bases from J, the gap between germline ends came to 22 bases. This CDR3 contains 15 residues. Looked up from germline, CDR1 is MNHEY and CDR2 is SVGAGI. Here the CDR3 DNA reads TGTGCCAGCAGCCAAAATAATTTCAGGTTCTTCCCCCTCCACTTT. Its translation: CASSQNNFRFFPLHF.

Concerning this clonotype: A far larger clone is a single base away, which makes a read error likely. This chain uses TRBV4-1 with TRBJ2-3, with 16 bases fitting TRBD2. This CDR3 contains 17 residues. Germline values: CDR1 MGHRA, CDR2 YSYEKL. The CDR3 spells CASSTGLAGGPGDTPYF. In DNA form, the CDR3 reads TGTGCCAGCAGTACGGGACTAGCGGGAGGGCCTGGAGATACGCCGTATTTT.

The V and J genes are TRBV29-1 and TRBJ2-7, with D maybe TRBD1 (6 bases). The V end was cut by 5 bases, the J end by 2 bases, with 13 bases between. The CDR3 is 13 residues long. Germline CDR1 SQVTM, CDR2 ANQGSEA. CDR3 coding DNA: TGCAGCGTTTCAGGGACAAAAGCCTACGAGCAGTACTTC. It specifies CSVSGTKAYEQYF.

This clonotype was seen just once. The CDR3 DNA is TGCGCCAGCAGCTTTTCGGGACTAGTCTCCTCCTACAATGAGCAGTTCTTC. Translating gives CASSFSGLVSSYNEQFF. The rearrangement uses TRBV5-1 and TRBJ2-1, with TRBD2 matching over 8 bases. V shed 2 bases and J 0 bases; nucleotides not matched to a gene: 7. The V gene's germline CDR1 is SGHRS and CDR2 YFSETQ. This CDR3 is built from 17 residues.

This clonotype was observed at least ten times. The CDR3 bases are TGTGCCAGCAAACAGAAGACCGGATCCACAGATACGCAGTATTTT. Encoded protein: CASKQKTGSTDTQYF. V usage is TRBV27 and J usage is TRBJ2-3; D gene unclear. Germline values: CDR1 MNHEY, CDR2 SMNVEV (reference sequence). V was pared by 7 bases and J by 2 bases, with 16 bases between. The CDR3 has 15 residues.

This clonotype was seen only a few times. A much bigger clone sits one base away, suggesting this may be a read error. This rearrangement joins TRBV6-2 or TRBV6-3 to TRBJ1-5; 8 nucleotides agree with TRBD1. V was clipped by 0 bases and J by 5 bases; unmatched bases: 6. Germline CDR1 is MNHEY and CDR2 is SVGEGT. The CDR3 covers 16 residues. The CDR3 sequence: CASSYSPGGSDQPQHF. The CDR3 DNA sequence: TGTGCCAGCAGTTACTCGCCAGGGGGCTCCGATCAGCCCCAGCATTTT.

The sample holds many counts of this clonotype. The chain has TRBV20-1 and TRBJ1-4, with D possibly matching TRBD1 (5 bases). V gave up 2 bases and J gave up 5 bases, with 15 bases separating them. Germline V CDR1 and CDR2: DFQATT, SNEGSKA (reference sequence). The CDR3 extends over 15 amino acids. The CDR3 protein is CSARTIGAGNEKLFF. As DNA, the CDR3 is TGCAGTGCTAGAACGATAGGAGCAGGGAATGAAAAACTGTTTTTT.

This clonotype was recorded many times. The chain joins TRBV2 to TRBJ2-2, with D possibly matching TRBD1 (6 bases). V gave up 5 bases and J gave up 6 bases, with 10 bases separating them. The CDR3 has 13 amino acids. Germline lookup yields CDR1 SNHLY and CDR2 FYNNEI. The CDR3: CASSFNRAGELFF. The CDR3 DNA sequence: TGTGCCAGCAGTTTCAACAGGGCCGGGGAGCTGTTTTTT.

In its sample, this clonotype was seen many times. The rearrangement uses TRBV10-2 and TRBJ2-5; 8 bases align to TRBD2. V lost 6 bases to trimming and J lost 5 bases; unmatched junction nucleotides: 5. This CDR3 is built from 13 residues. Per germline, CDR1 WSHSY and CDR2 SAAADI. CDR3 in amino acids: CASRRGGYETQYF. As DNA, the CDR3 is TGCGCCAGCAGACGGGGGGGTTATGAGACCCAGTACTTC.

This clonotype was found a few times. The CDR3 coding sequence is TGTGCCAGCAGCCCCGACACAGTACCCTACGAGCAGTTCTTC. It translates to CASSPDTVPYEQFF. The chain links TRBV12-3 or TRBV12-4 to TRBJ2-7, with no clear D. The J call is uncertain, as TRBJ2-1 better fits the DNA end. The length of the CDR3 is 14 residues.

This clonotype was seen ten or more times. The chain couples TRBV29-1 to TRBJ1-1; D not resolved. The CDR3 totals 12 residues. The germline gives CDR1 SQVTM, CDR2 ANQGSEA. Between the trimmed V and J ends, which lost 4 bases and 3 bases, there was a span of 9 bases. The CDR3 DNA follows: TGCAGCGTTGGGGCGTGGGACACTGAAGCTTTCTTT. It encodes CSVGAWDTEAFF.

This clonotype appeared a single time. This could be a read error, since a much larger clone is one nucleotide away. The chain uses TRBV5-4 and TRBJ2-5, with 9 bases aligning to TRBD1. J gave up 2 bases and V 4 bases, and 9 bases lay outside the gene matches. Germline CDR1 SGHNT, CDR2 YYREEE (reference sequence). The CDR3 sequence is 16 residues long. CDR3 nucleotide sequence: TGTGCCAGCAGCCCTTGGACAGGGGAGGAGCAAGAGACCCAGTACTTC. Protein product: CASSPWTGEEQETQYF. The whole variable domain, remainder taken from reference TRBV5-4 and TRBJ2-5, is ETGVTQSPTHLIKTRGQQVTLRCSSQSGHNTVSWYQQALGQGPQFIFQYYREEENGRGNFPPRFSGLQFPNYSSELNVNALELDDSALYLCASSPWTGEEQETQYFGPGTRLLVL.

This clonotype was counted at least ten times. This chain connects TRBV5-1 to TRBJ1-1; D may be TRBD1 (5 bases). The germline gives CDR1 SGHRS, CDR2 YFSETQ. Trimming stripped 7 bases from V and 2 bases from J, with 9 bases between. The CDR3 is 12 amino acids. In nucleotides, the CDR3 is TGCGCCAGCGGGACCTTAAACACTGAAGCTTTCTTT. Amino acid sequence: CASGTLNTEAFF.

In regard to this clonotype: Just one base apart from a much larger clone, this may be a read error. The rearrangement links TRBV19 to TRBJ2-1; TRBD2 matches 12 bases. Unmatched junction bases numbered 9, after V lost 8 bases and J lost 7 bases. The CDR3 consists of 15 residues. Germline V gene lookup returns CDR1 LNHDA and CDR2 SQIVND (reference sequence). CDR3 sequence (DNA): TGTGCCAGTGGTTCGCTAGCGGGAGGGCCGAATGAGCAGTTCTTC. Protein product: CASGSLAGGPNEQFF.

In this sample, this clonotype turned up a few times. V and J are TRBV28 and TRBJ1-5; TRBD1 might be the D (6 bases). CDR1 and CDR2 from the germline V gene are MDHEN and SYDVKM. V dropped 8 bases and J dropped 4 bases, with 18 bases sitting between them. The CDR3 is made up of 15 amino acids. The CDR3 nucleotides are TGTGCCAGCCACAAACGGGGGGCCCTGAATCAGCCCCAGCATTTT. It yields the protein CASHKRGALNQPQHF.

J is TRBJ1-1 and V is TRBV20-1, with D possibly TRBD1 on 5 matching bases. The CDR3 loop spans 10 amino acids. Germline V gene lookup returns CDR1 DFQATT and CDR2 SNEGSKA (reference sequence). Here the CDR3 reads CSGTDVEAFF. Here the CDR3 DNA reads TGCTCCGGGACTGATGTGGAAGCTTTCTTT.

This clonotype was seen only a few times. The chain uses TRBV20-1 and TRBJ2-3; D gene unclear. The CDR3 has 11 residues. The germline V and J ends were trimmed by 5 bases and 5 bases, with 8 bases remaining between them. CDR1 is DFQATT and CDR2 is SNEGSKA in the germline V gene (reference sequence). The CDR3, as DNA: TGCAGTGCTCCCTTGGGAGATACGCAGTATTTT. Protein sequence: CSAPLGDTQYF.

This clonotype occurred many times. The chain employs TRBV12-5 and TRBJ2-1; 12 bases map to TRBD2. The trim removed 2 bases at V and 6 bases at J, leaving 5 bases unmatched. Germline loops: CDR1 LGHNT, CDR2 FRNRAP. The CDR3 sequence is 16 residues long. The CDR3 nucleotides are TGTGCTAGTGGTTTGAACTTACTAGCGGGGGGCAATGAGCAGTTCTTC. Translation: CASGLNLLAGGNEQFF. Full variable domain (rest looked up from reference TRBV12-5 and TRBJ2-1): DARVTQTPRHKVTEMGQEVTMRCQPILGHNTVFWYRQTMMQGLELLAYFRNRAPLDDSGMPKDRFSAEMPDATLATLKIQPSEPRDSAVYFCASGLNLLAGGNEQFFGPGTRLTVL.

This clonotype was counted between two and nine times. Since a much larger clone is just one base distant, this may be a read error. The CDR3 region is CASSSPHEQLF. The CDR3 region has the DNA TGTGCCAGCAGTTCCCCCCATGAGCAGCTCTTC. V is TRBV28 and J is TRBJ2-1, with D uncertain. The CDR3 has 11 amino acids. In germline, CDR1 is MDHEN, CDR2 SYDVKM. The full variable domain, completed using reference TRBV28 and TRBJ2-1, is DVKVTQSSRYLVKRTGEKVFLECVQDMDHENMFWYRQDPGLGLRLIYFSYDVKMKEKGDIPEGYSVSREKKERFSLILESASTNQTSMYLCASSSPHEQLFGPGTRLTVL.

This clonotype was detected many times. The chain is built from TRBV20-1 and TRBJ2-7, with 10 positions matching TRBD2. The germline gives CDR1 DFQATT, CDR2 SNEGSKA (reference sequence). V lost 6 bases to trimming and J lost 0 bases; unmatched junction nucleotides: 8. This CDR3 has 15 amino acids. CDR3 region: CSAPRLAGSSYEQYF. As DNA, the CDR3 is TGCAGTGCCCCCCGACTAGCGGGCAGCTCCTACGAGCAGTACTTC.

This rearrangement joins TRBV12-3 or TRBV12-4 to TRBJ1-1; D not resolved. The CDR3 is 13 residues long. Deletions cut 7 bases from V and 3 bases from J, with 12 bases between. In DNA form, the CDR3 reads TGTGCCAGCAAATTACTAAGGGACACTGAAGCTTTCTTT. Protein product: CASKLLRDTEAFF.

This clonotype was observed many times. The CDR3 sequence: CASSLWDTQYF. The CDR3 bases are TGTGCCAGCAGTTTGTGGGATACGCAGTATTTT. The chain combines TRBV28 with TRBJ2-3; no reliable D call. The germline V and J ends were trimmed by 3 bases and 6 bases, with 4 bases remaining between them. This CDR3 region has 11 residues. Germline values: CDR1 MDHEN, CDR2 SYDVKM.

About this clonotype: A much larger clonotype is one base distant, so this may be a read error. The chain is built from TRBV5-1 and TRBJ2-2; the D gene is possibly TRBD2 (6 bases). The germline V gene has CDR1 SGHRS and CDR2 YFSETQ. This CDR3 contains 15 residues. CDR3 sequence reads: CASYQADRSSGEPFF. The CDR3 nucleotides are TGCGCCAGCTACCAAGCGGACCGAAGTTCGGGGGAGCCGTTTTTT.